One sample yielded the 27 T cell receptor beta chains listed below, sequenced in a study of response to subunit inactivated influenza vaccine. TCRdb re-derived calls from the RT-PCR reads in MiXCR, one entry per CDR3 protein. This table holds some 500,000 distinct CDR3 sequences, 10% to 15% found once. This specimen consisted of PBMCs from blood, obtained 45 days after vaccination. The receptor set was obtained from a man in his fifties or sixties who received an inactivated influenza vaccine.

This sequence joins TRBV29-1 and TRBJ1-2; 7 nucleotides line up with TRBD1. CDR1 SQVTM and CDR2 ANQGSEA come from the germline V gene. Trimming at V came to 6 bases and at J to 2 bases, leaving 9 bases not matched to a gene. This CDR3 is 14 amino acids long. The DNA for the CDR3 is TGCAGCGTGACCCGACAGGGAGCCAACTATGGCTACACCTTC. Its translation: CSVTRQGANYGYTF.

Only a few counts were recorded for this clonotype. The chain is built from TRBV7-2 and TRBJ2-7; 7 bases match TRBD1. V lost 5 bases, J lost 5 bases, and 6 bases stayed unmatched. Germline V gene sequence: CDR1 SGHTA, CDR2 FQGNSA. CDR3 length: 13 amino acids. The CDR3 DNA reads TGTGCCAGCAGCAAGACAGGGATCCACGAGCAGTACTTC. This codes for CASSKTGIHEQYF.

In DNA, the CDR3 is TGCAGTGCTAGAGATCTCCGGGACCCCCAAGAGACCCAGTACTTC. It yields the protein CSARDLRDPQETQYF. The V and J genes are TRBV20-1 and TRBJ2-5, with D perhaps matching TRBD1 or TRBD2 (5 bases each). The CDR3 contains 15 residues. Trimming left V 0 bases short and J 1 base short, with 12 bases between. Germline-derived CDR1 and CDR2 are DFQATT and SNEGSKA (reference sequence).

This CDR3 is CASRSTVQPQHF. CDR3 nucleotide sequence: TGTGCCAGCAGATCGACAGTCCAGCCCCAGCATTTT. The chain links TRBV12-3 or TRBV12-4 to TRBJ1-5; D is perhaps TRBD1 (5 bases). The CDR3 is 12 residues long. The V end was cut by 6 bases, the J end by 7 bases, with 10 bases between.

The table lists this clonotype with a few counts. The V call is TRBV4-1, the J call TRBJ1-2; weak D call: TRBD1 (6 bases). The CDR3 has 18 residues. Germline lookup yields CDR1 MGHRA and CDR2 YSYEKL. Trimming left V 1 base short and J 0 bases short, with 18 bases between. Written as DNA, the CDR3 is TGCGCCAGCAGCCAAGTCCTTAAGTTGGGGGCTTCTAACTATGGCTACACCTTC. Its translation is CASSQVLKLGASNYGYTF.

This clonotype was seen more than once but under ten times. The chain carries TRBV5-1 and TRBJ2-5; 7 bases map to TRBD1. The V gene end was trimmed by 4 bases and the J gene end by 2 bases; junction bases not matched to a gene: 8. The CDR3 extends over 15 amino acids. CDR1 and CDR2 (germline): SGHRS, YFSETQ. The DNA of the CDR3 is TGCGCCAGCAGCCCACGACAGGGTGGGCAAGAGACCCAGTACTTC. This translates into CASSPRQGGQETQYF. Supplemented by reference TRBV5-1 and TRBJ2-5, the full variable domain reads KAGVTQTPRYLIKTRGQQVTLSCSPISGHRSVSWYQQTPGQGLQFLFEYFSETQRNKGNFPGRFSGRQFSNSRSEMNVSTLELGDSALYLCASSPRQGGQETQYFGPGTRLLVL.

This clonotype was seen a handful of times. The V and J genes are TRBV29-1 and TRBJ1-1; perhaps TRBD1 as D (5 bases). CDR1 is SQVTM, CDR2 ANQGSEA, per germline. There are 12 residues in the CDR3. Trimming cost V 4 bases and J 2 bases, with 8 bases left between them. In DNA, the CDR3 is TGCAGCGTTGCAGGGTTCAACACTGAAGCTTTCTTT. It encodes CSVAGFNTEAFF.

V gene TRBV10-3 combines with J gene TRBJ2-7; 7 bases align to TRBD1. Germline assignment: CDR1 ENHRY and CDR2 SYGVKD. The V gene end was trimmed by 7 bases and the J gene end by 5 bases; junction bases not matched to a gene: 5. The CDR3 length is 12 residues. The CDR3 is CAIKQGNHEQYF. The CDR3 nucleotides are TGTGCCATCAAACAGGGGAACCACGAGCAGTACTTC.

This clonotype was detected many times. This chain links TRBV27 with TRBJ1-3, with a weak D call TRBD1 (5 bases). Germline V lookup: CDR1 MNHEY, CDR2 SMNVEV (reference sequence). V was clipped by 5 bases and J by 0 bases, with 14 bases between them. This CDR3 contains 16 residues. CDR3 nucleotide sequence: TGTGCCAGCAGTAGGGGACCTCTTAACTCTGGAAACACCATATATTTT. Amino acid sequence: CASSRGPLNSGNTIYF.

This clonotype was seen at least ten times. The rearrangement links TRBV7-8 to TRBJ2-5; tentative D call: TRBD2 (6 bases). The germline gives CDR1 SGHVS, CDR2 FQNEAQ. The CDR3 is 14 residues long. Trimming pared 3 bases from V and 5 bases from J, leaving 13 bases between. DNA of the CDR3: TGTGCCAGCAGCTTCTTACGACTAGGGGAGACCCAGTACTTC. This encodes CASSFLRLGETQYF.

The rearrangement uses TRBV5-1 and TRBJ2-5; possible D gene TRBD2, 7 bases. Germline V gene lookup returns CDR1 SGHRS and CDR2 YFSETQ. The V gene lost 0 bases and the J gene lost 1 base, with 13 bases spanning the gap. The CDR3 length is 16 residues. CDR3 residues: CASSLAQGGVQETQYF. In DNA, the CDR3 is TGCGCCAGCAGCTTGGCCCAAGGGGGGGTCCAAGAGACCCAGTACTTC.

This chain uses TRBV7-2 with TRBJ2-4; tentatively, D is TRBD1 (6 bases). This CDR3 contains 15 residues. CDR1 and CDR2 (germline): SGHTA, FQGNSA. With 2 bases removed from V and 6 bases from J, the gap between germline ends came to 14 bases. The CDR3 spells CASSLLGQGLNIQYF. The DNA for the CDR3 is TGTGCCAGCAGCTTATTAGGCCAGGGGCTAAACATTCAGTACTTC.

This clonotype appeared many times. The chain joins TRBV20-1 to TRBJ2-5, with unresolved D. Trimming left V 2 bases short and J 2 bases short, with 21 bases between. Germline CDR1 DFQATT, CDR2 SNEGSKA (reference sequence). The CDR3 runs 17 residues. CDR3 nucleotides: TGCAGTGCTAGATCCCCGGCCCACTTTGAGGAGCAAGAGACCCAGTACTTC. Translated, it gives CSARSPAHFEEQETQYF.

V is TRBV6-2 or TRBV6-3 and J is TRBJ2-2; D tentatively fits TRBD1 or TRBD2 (6 bases each). This CDR3 contains 16 residues. Germline V gene data show CDR1 as MNHEY and CDR2 as SVGEGT. Trimming left V 7 bases short and J 3 bases short, with 18 bases between. CDR3 region: CASKPKSGGYTGELFF. The CDR3 nucleotides are TGTGCCAGCAAACCGAAATCCGGGGGCTACACCGGGGAGCTGTTTTTT.

This clonotype was detected ten times or more. The chain recombines TRBV29-1 with TRBJ2-3, with D perhaps assigned TRBD1 or TRBD2 (6 bases each). The CDR3 runs 15 residues. V lost 4 bases to trimming and J lost 0 bases, with 14 bases between them. Germline V lookup: CDR1 SQVTM, CDR2 ANQGSEA. The chain's CDR3 is CSVGRRGTSTDTQYF. The CDR3 DNA is TGCAGCGTTGGCAGGAGGGGGACTAGCACAGATACGCAGTATTTT.

The chain links TRBV12-3 or TRBV12-4 to TRBJ2-5; perhaps D is TRBD1 or TRBD2 (5 bases each). The CDR3 runs 15 residues. Trimming took off 5 bases at V and 3 bases at J, with 16 bases between the two ends. The CDR3 region has the DNA TGTGCCAGCAGTCAATACGGGACGGAAGAAGAGACCCAGTACTTC. It yields the protein CASSQYGTEEETQYF.

This chain joins TRBV24-1 and TRBJ2-1, with D tentatively TRBD1 or TRBD2 (5 bases each). Germline V lookup: CDR1 KGHDR, CDR2 SFDVKD. Deletions cut 5 bases from V and 4 bases from J, with 17 bases between. The CDR3 is 16 amino acids. The DNA for the CDR3 is TGTGCCACCAGTGGAACCGGGACGGTAAAGTACAATGAGCAGTTCTTC. Its translation: CATSGTGTVKYNEQFF.

The V call is TRBV18, the J call TRBJ2-3; no clear D gene. The germline V and J ends were trimmed by 3 bases and 3 bases, with 16 bases remaining between them. CDR1 is KGHSH and CDR2 is LQKENI in the germline V gene. There are 16 residues in the CDR3. The CDR3 bases are TGTGCCAGCTCACCCCGAGAGACAATTTCGACAGATACGCAGTATTTT. Amino acid sequence: CASSPRETISTDTQYF.

The chain is built from TRBV20-1 and TRBJ2-7; D might be TRBD2 (6 bases). CDR3 length equals 16 residues. Germline V lookup: CDR1 DFQATT, CDR2 SNEGSKA (reference sequence). V lost 3 bases, J lost 2 bases, and 20 bases lay in between. Here the CDR3 DNA reads TGCAGTGCTAGGGCTCGCGGGGTGACTTTTACCTACGAGCAGTACTTC. This codes for CSARARGVTFTYEQYF.

This clonotype has only a few counts. The chain uses TRBV28 and TRBJ2-7; no firm D call. CDR1 and CDR2 from the germline V gene are MDHEN and SYDVKM. The ends were cut back, 3 bases at V and 0 bases at J, with 6 bases in the middle. The CDR3 consists of 13 residues. CDR3 sequence: CASSFPPSYEQYF. As DNA, the CDR3 is TGTGCCAGCAGTTTTCCCCCCTCCTACGAGCAGTACTTC.

V is TRBV5-8 and J is TRBJ1-5; D is undetermined. The CDR3 has 14 amino acids. Germline-derived CDR1 and CDR2 are SGHTS and YDEGEE. The ends were cut back, 7 bases at V and 4 bases at J, with 15 bases in the middle. Here the CDR3 reads CASGRRLSNQPQHF. CDR3 nucleotides: TGTGCCAGCGGACGCAGGCTCTCTAATCAGCCCCAGCATTTT. The full variable domain, its missing parts supplied by reference TRBV5-8 and TRBJ1-5, is EAGVTQSPTHLIKTRGQQATLRCSPISGHTSVYWYQQALGLGLQFLLWYDEGEERNRGNFPPRFSGRQFPNYSSELNVNALELEDSALYLCASGRRLSNQPQHFGDGTRLSIL.

The V and J genes are TRBV7-2 and TRBJ1-4, with D tentatively TRBD1 (5 bases). The length of the CDR3 is 14 residues. Trimming took off 6 bases at V and 4 bases at J, with 12 bases between the two ends. From germline, CDR1 is SGHTA and CDR2 FQGNSA. The CDR3 nucleotides read TGTGCCAGCAGTATTGGGGGGGTTAATGAAAAACTGTTTTTT. It specifies CASSIGGVNEKLFF.

The V gene is TRBV7-2, the J gene TRBJ2-4; D remains unclear. The V gene's germline CDR1 is SGHTA and CDR2 FQGNSA. This CDR3 spans 15 amino acids. Trimming shortened V by 2 bases and J by 3 bases, and 11 bases separated the two germline ends. The CDR3 is CASSLSRLNKNIQYF. In DNA form, the CDR3 reads TGTGCCAGCAGCTTAAGTAGGCTGAACAAAAACATTCAGTACTTC.

V is TRBV3-1 and J is TRBJ2-3; 8 nucleotides match TRBD1. This CDR3 has 18 amino acids. V lost 11 bases to trimming and J lost 5 bases; unmatched junction nucleotides: 24. Germline CDR1 is LGHDT and CDR2 is YNNKEL (reference sequence). CDR3 DNA: TGTGCCTTCAGTTCCGGGACAGGCTATCTTAGGGACCTAGATACGCAGTATTTT. It translates to CAFSSGTGYLRDLDTQYF.

The rearrangement links TRBV4-3 to TRBJ2-7, with D tentatively TRBD2 (5 bases). The germline V and J ends were trimmed by 1 base and 0 bases, with 10 bases remaining between them. The CDR3 sequence is 15 residues long. CDR1 is LGHNA, CDR2 YSLEER, per germline. CDR3 amino acids: CASSQGIAGSYEQYF. The CDR3 DNA is TGCGCCAGCAGCCAAGGAATTGCGGGCTCCTACGAGCAGTACTTC.

In its sample, this clonotype was seen a few times. V and J are TRBV20-1 and TRBJ2-3, with D possibly TRBD1 on 5 matching bases. The V gene lost 6 bases and the J gene lost 6 bases, with 19 bases spanning the gap. This CDR3 region has 14 residues. The germline V gene encodes CDR1 DFQATT and CDR2 SNEGSKA (reference sequence). CDR3 DNA: TGCAGTGCATTGGACACGCTCGGGCGCGATACGCAGTATTTT. It is translated as CSALDTLGRDTQYF.

In this sample, this clonotype turned up a few times. This sequence joins TRBV6-1 and TRBJ2-2; D is unresolved. The V gene lost 6 bases and the J gene lost 1 base, with 21 bases spanning the gap. This CDR3 is built from 18 residues. CDR1 MNHNS and CDR2 SASEGT come from the germline V gene. This chain's CDR3 is CASSTAVLRRRNTGELFF. In DNA form, the CDR3 reads TGTGCCAGCAGCACCGCCGTCTTGAGGAGAAGGAACACCGGGGAGCTGTTTTTT.